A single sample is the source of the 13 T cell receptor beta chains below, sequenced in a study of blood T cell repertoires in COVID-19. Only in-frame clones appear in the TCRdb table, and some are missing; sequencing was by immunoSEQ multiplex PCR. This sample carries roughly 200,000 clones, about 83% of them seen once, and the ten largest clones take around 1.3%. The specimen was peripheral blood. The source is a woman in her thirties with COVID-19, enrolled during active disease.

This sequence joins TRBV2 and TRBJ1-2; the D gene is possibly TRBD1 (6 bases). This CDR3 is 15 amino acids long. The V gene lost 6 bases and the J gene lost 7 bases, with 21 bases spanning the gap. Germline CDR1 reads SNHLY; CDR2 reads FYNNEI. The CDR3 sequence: CASSDIRTGTGGYTF. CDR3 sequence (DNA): TGTGCCAGCAGCGACATAAGAACAGGGACGGGTGGCTACACCTTC.

The CDR3 bases are TGTGCCAGCAGCTTAGGAATGGCTCGGGAGGCCTACAATGAGCAGTTCTTC. Its protein is CASSLGMAREAYNEQFF. This chain connects TRBV11-2 to TRBJ2-1; TRBD2 matches 7 bases. The CDR3 contains 17 residues. CDR1 is SGHAT and CDR2 is FQNNGV in the germline V gene. V shed 1 base, J shed 2 bases, and the junction held 8 bases outside the gene matches.

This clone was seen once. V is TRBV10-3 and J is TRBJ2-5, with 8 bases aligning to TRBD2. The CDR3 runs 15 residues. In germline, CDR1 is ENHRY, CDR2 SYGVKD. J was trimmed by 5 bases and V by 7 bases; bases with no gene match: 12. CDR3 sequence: CAITPGLGDVETQYF. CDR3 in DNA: TGTGCCATCACACCGGGACTAGGGGACGTTGAGACCCAGTACTTC.

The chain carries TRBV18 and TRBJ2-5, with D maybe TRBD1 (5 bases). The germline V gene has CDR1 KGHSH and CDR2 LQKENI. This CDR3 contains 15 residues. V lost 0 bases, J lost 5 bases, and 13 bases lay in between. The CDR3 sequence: CASSPPGRLGETQYF. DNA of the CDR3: TGTGCCAGCTCACCACCGGGGCGCCTCGGGGAGACCCAGTACTTC.

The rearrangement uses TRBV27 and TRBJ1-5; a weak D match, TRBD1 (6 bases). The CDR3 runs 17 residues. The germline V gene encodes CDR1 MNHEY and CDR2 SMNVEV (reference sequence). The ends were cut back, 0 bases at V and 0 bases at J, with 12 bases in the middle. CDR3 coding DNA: TGTGCCAGCAGTTTATCGACGGGGACACATAGCAATCAGCCCCAGCATTTT. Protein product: CASSLSTGTHSNQPQHF.

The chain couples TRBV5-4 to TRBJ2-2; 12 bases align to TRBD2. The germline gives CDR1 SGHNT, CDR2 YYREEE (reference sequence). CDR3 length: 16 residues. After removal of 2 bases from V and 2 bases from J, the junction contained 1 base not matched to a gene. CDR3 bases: TGTGCCAGCAGCTTACTAGCGGGAGGTAACACCGGGGAGCTGTTTTTT. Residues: CASSLLAGGNTGELFF.

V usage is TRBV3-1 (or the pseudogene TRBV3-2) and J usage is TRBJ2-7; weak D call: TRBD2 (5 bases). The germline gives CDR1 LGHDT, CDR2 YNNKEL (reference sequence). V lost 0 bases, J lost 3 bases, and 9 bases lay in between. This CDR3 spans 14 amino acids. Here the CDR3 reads CASSQEGSHYEQYF. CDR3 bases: TGTGCCAGCAGCCAAGAGGGGAGCCACTACGAGCAGTACTTC.

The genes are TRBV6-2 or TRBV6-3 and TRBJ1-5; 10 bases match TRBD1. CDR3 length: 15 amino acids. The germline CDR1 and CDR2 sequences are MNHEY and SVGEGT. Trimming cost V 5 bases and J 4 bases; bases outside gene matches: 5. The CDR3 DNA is TGTGCCAGCAGTGGCTGGACAGGGGGTAATCAGCCCCAGCATTTT. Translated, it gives CASSGWTGGNQPQHF.

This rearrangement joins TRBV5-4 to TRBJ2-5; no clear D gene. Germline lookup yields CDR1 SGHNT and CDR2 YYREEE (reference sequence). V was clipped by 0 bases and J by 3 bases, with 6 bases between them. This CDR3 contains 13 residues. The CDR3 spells CASSLVSEETQYF. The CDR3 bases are TGTGCCAGCAGCTTGGTGTCCGAAGAGACCCAGTACTTC. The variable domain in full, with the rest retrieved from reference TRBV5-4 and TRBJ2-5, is ETGVTQSPTHLIKTRGQQVTLRCSSQSGHNTVSWYQQALGQGPQFIFQYYREEENGRGNFPPRFSGLQFPNYSSELNVNALELDDSALYLCASSLVSEETQYFGPGTRLLVL.

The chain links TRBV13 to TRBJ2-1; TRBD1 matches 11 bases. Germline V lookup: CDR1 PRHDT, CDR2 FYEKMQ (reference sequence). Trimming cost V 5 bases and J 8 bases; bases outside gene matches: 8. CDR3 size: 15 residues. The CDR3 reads CASSQGQGVLDEQFF. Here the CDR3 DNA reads TGTGCCAGCAGCCAGGGACAGGGGGTCTTAGATGAGCAGTTCTTC. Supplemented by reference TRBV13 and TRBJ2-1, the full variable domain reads AAGVIQSPRHLIKEKRETATLKCYPIPRHDTVYWYQQGPGQDPQFLISFYEKMQSDKGSIPDRFSAQQFSDYHSELNMSSLELGDSALYFCASSQGQGVLDEQFFGPGTRLTVL.

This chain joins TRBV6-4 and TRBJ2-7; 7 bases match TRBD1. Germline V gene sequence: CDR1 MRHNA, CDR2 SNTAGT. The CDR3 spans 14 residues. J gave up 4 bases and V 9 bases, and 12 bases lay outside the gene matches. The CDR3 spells CARIDRVSGYEQYF. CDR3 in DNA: TGTGCCAGAATAGACAGGGTTTCCGGTTACGAGCAGTACTTC.

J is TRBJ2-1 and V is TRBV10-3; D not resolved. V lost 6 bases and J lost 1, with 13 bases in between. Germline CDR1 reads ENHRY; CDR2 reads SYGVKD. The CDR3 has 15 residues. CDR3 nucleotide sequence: TGTGCCATCAGCTCAGTATCGGGTTCCTACAATGAGCAGTTCTTC. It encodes CAISSVSGSYNEQFF.

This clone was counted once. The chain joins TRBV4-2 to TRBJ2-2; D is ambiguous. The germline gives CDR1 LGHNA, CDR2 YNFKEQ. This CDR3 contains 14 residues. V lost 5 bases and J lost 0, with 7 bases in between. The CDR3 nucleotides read TGTGCCAGCAGCAGACGGGCGAACACCGGGGAGCTGTTTTTT. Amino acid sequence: CASSRRANTGELFF.